This T cell receptor beta chain was sequenced for a study of T-cell memory formation after mild COVID-19. The wider study: For the most part, TCR clusters were specific to one donor. Study outcomes and limitations: Contracting clones from day 15 to 85 showed balanced CD4/CD8; later expanders favored CD4+.

The J segment lost 3 bases and the V segment lost 8 bases, leaving 3 bases of the junction unmatched. CDR3 size: 13 residues. This clonotype was seen at least ten times. Its antigen is not known. TCRalpha and TCRbeta libraries used 5'RACE with constant-segment primers and UMIs. TCRdb re-analysed the 5' RACE reads in MiXCR, keeping a single row per CDR3 protein. This table has 450,000 to 650,000 distinct CDR3 sequences, approximately 18% appearing once. The sample was PBMCs or a T cell subset sorted from them (not recorded which). This chain uses TRBV12-3 or TRBV12-4 with TRBJ2-7; 11 bases line up with TRBD2. This sequence was found in an adult woman who had mild COVID-19 (a few samples of this study predate the infection). Cell type and time point are not known. The DNA for the CDR3 is TGTGCCAGCCGTACTAGCGGGGGCTACGAGCAGTACTTC. It codes for CASRTSGGYEQYF.